The T cell receptor (beta chain) described here comes from a study of Tregs in tolerant kidney transplant recipients. Mixed chimerism was transient after nonmyeloablative marrow transplants from related graft donors. Libraries were prepared by immunoSEQ multiplex PCR; TCRdb keeps only in-frame clonotypes and omits some of them. The sample totals 25,000 or so clones. Notes on this clone: Coverage ceases 3 residues before the CDR3 finishes, and the germline J gene fills in the end.

CDR1 and CDR2 (germline): SQVTM, ANQGSEA. Deletions cut 4 bases from V and 5 bases from J, with 13 bases between. The CDR3 sequence is 13 residues long. The gene calls are TRBV29-1 and TRBJ2-3; no firm D call. Sequences were derived from CD4+ T cells from blood (PBMCs), sampled 6 months after the transplant. This clonotype was sampled from a human patient who received a combined kidney and bone marrow transplant. The graft donor may have contributed some T cells. CDR3 protein: CSVGSRWLDTQYF. The DNA read from the CDR3 is TGCAGCGTTGGGTCCCGGTGGTTAGATACG.